The sequence of this TCR beta chain was determined in a study of beta chain features in type 1 diabetes. As regards this clone: Its specificity is unknown.

CDR1 and CDR2 (germline): ENHRY, SYGVKD. Trimming shortened V by 7 bases and J by 7 bases, and 20 bases separated the two germline ends. This CDR3 comprises 15 residues. Reverse transcribing all isolated RNA meant expressed TCRB transcripts were sequenced. Profiled with immunoSEQ multiplex PCR; TCRdb holds only in-frame clones, not every one. This sample yields about 900,000 clones, of which roughly a sixth are seen a single time; 0.023% belongs to the top ten. The study, taken as a whole, reports: Equally in patients and controls, PCR might preferentially amplify shorter templates.

V is TRBV10-3 and J is TRBJ2-1; perhaps TRBD2 as D (6 bases). Sequencing input: naive CD4+ T cells from blood. The receptor was derived from a young woman in good health. The CDR3 region is CAITPLPGAHNEQFF. CDR3 sequence (DNA): TGTGCCATCACCCCTCTACCGGGAGCCCATAATGAGCAGTTCTTC.